The sequence of this T cell receptor beta chain was determined in a study of control samples from healthy donors and cancer patients. This CDR3 has 14 amino acids. Germline V gene sequence: CDR1 SGHKS, CDR2 YYEKEE (reference sequence). The V and J ends lost 3 bases and 2 bases respectively, with 12 bases between them. TCRdb's copy holds only in-frame clones and misses some; the assay was immunoSEQ multiplex PCR. The repertoire holds just over 150,000 clones, roughly 90% seen once, with around 12% in the top ten. Sample: blood. This sequence originates from a man younger than 45 in good health. V and J are TRBV5-5 and TRBJ2-7, with D unresolved. The CDR3 sequence: CASSWNSPTYEQYF. CDR3 sequence (DNA): TGTGCCAGCAGCTGGAACAGCCCCACCTACGAGCAGTACTTC.